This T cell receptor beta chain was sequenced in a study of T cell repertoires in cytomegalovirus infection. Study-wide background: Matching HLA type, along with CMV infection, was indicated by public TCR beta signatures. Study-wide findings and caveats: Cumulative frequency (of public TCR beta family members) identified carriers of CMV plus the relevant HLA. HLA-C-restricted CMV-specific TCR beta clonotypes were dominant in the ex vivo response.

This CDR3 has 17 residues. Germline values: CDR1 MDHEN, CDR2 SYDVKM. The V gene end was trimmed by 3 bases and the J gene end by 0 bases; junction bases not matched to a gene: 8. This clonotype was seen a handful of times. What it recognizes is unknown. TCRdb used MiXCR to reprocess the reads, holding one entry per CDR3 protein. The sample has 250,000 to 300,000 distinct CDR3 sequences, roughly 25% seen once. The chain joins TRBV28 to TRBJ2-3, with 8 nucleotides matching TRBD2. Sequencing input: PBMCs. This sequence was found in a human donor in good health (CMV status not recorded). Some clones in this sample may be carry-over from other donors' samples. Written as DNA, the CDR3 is TGTGCCAGCAGTTTGTGGCGCCCTAGCGGGAGCACAGATACGCAGTATTTT. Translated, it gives CASSLWRPSGSTDTQYF.